The table lists the clone carrying this T cell receptor (beta chain) with a count of one. The data belong to a study of blood T cell repertoires in COVID-19. Germline V lookup: CDR1 KGHSH, CDR2 LQKENI. This CDR3 has 15 amino acids. Trimming pared 5 bases from V and 0 bases from J, leaving 11 bases between. Data came from immunoSEQ multiplex PCR; TCRdb stores just in-frame clones and leaves some out. The sample yields tens of thousands of clones, about 90% seen once. The clonotype was recovered from a man at least 80 years old with acute or convalescent COVID-19. The sample consisted of peripheral blood. This rearrangement joins TRBV18 to TRBJ1-3; possible D gene TRBD1, 6 bases. The CDR3 region is CASSSPDSSGNTIYF. Written as DNA, the CDR3 is TGTGCCAGCTCATCTCCGGACAGCTCTGGAAACACCATATATTTT.